This is a list of T cell receptor beta chains from one sample in a study of T cells in Graves' hyperthyroidism and ophthalmopathy. TCRdb fed the multiplex PCR reads into MiXCR, producing one record per CDR3 protein. The sample has roughly 700,000 distinct CDR3 sequences, 35% seen once; the top ten hold less than 35%. The sequenced material came from blood. The receptor set was obtained from a woman in her thirties or forties with Graves' hyperthyroidism. The CDR3 runs from the conserved cysteine through the conserved F or W. A D gene is named only where the DNA matches it firmly. The size entry is marked missing in some rows and otherwise reads once, few, many or a size class.

size	V	J	D	DNA	CDR3
many	TRBV29-1	TRBJ1-5	.	TGCAGCGCTATATCCGGAGGGGCGAGTCAGCCCCAGCATTTT	CSAISGGASQPQHF
many	TRBV7-9	TRBJ2-5	TRBD1	TGTGCCAGCAGCTCCGGACAGGGGATGAGAGAGACCCAGTACTTC	CASSSGQGMRETQYF
.	TRBV21-1	TRBJ1-1	.	TGTGCCAGCAGCTTCGGGACACTCCTGAACACTGAAGCTTTCTTT	CASSFGTLLNTEAFF
once	TRBV27	TRBJ1-2	.	TGTGCCAGCATTTCCGGGGCGAGGGGCTACACCTTC	CASISGARGYTF
few	TRBV5-8	TRBJ1-2	.	TGTGCCAGCAGCTCGCCGACAGGAGTGAACTATGGCTACACCTTC	CASSSPTGVNYGYTF
few	TRBV7-9	TRBJ1-1	TRBD1	TGTGCCAGCAGCTCAGAGCGACAGGGGTATGAGAACACTGAAGCTTTCTTT	CASSSERQGYENTEAFF
.	TRBV7-2	TRBJ1-2	.	TGTGCCAGCAGCCAAATGACAGGTGATTATGGCTACACCTTC	CASSQMTGDYGYTF
many	TRBV7-9	TRBJ1-6	TRBD1	TGTGCCAGCAGCTCCCCCGGGACAGGGGGTTCACCCCTCCACTTT	CASSSPGTGGSPLHF
.	TRBV25-1	TRBJ2-5	.	TGTGCCAGCAGTTCTGCTACGACGGCCCAGTACTTC	CASSSATTAQYF
few	TRBV20-1	TRBJ1-2	.	TGCAGTGCTAGACAAGGGGATGGCTACACCTTC	CSARQGDGYTF
many	TRBV7-6	TRBJ2-7	.	TGTGCCAGCAGCTCGCCACAGCGCTCCTACGAGCAGTACTTC	CASSSPQRSYEQYF
.	TRBV2	TRBJ1-6	TRBD1	TGTGCCAGCAAACCAAGACAGGGTTATAATTCACCCCTCCACTTT	CASKPRQGYNSPLHF
.	TRBV10-3	TRBJ2-6	TRBD2	TGTGCCATCAGACTCGGGACTAGCGCCAGCTCTGGGGCCAACGTCCTGACTTTC	CAIRLGTSASSGANVLTF
few	TRBV4-3	TRBJ2-5	TRBD1	TGCGCCAGCAGCCAAGAGGGGGACAGGGTGGAGACCCAGTACTTC	CASSQEGDRVETQYF
.	TRBV12-3/TRBV12-4	TRBJ2-2	.	TGTGCCAGCAGTCCCCAGGGGTGGGACACCGGGGAGCTGTTTTTT	CASSPQGWDTGELFF
.	TRBV12-3/TRBV12-4	TRBJ1-1	TRBD1	TGTGCCAGCAGTTCCTACAGGGGCCGTGGGAACACTGAAGCTTTCTTT	CASSSYRGRGNTEAFF
.	TRBV5-4	TRBJ1-3	.	TGCGCCAGCAGCCAAGGGGTCCTAGAATCTGGAAACACCATATATTTT	CASSQGVLESGNTIYF
many	TRBV29-1	TRBJ1-2	.	TGCAGCGTTGCCGCAGGGGACTATGGCTACACCTTC	CSVAAGDYGYTF
few	TRBV7-6	TRBJ2-5	.	TGTGCCAGCAGCTTGGTTGGGTTTCAAGAGACCCAGTACTTC	CASSLVGFQETQYF
.	TRBV24-1	TRBJ2-7	.	TGTGCCACCAGCAGCCGAACGCCACAGGGCGCCTACGAGCAGTACTTC	CATSSRTPQGAYEQYF
.	TRBV5-6	TRBJ1-2	TRBD1	TGTGCCAGCAGTCCCGGGACAGGCCTAAGCCTATATGGCTACACCTTC	CASSPGTGLSLYGYTF
many	TRBV7-2	TRBJ1-5	TRBD1	TGTGCCAGCAGACCAGACAGGGAGGAGGGTCAGCCCCAGCATTTT	CASRPDREEGQPQHF
.	TRBV6-1	TRBJ2-1	.	TGTGCCAGCACCCTGGGACGCGTAAATGAGCAGTTCTTC	CASTLGRVNEQFF
.	TRBV11-2	TRBJ2-2	.	TGTGCCAGCAGCTTGGGTTTAGGGGTTAACACCGGGGAGCTGTTTTTT	CASSLGLGVNTGELFF
once	TRBV7-2	TRBJ1-5	TRBD1	TGCGCCAGCAGCCGGGGCCGGGACAGTCCTTTACGGCCCCAGCATTTT	CASSRGRDSPLRPQHF
few	TRBV7-2	TRBJ2-7	TRBD1	TGTGCCAGCAGCTACCGGGGACAGGGGGCCGGCGAGCAGTACTTC	CASSYRGQGAGEQYF
many	TRBV2	TRBJ1-4	TRBD1	TGTGCCAGCAGCGGGGACAGGGAGGGAAAACTGTTTTTT	CASSGDREGKLFF
many	TRBV20-1	TRBJ1-3	.	TGCAGTGCAAGGACAGTTGCTGGAAACACCATATATTTT	CSARTVAGNTIYF
.	TRBV12-3/TRBV12-4	TRBJ1-1	.	TGTGCCAGCAGTGCAGGGGCGGCCACTGGAGCTTTCTTT	CASSAGAATGAFF
.	TRBV12-3/TRBV12-4	TRBJ1-1	TRBD1	TGTGCCAGCAGGACCGCAGGGGGCGGGCAAGACACTGAAGCTTTCTTT	CASRTAGGGQDTEAFF
many	TRBV2	TRBJ1-5	.	TGTGCCAGCAGAATGCGGGCATCCAGCAATCAGCCCCAGCATTTT	CASRMRASSNQPQHF
.	TRBV29-1	TRBJ2-1	.	TGCAGCGTTGAATGGCTAGATAACTACAATGAGCAGTTCTTC	CSVEWLDNYNEQFF
.	TRBV5-1	TRBJ2-2	TRBD1	TGCGCCAGCAGCCTAATTACAGGGGAAGGAAACACCGGGGAGCTGTTTTTT	CASSLITGEGNTGELFF
few	TRBV11-2	TRBJ2-7	TRBD1	TGTGCCAGCAGCTTATATCACAGGGGGCGCCAGGGCGAGCAGTACTTC	CASSLYHRGRQGEQYF
.	TRBV7-9	TRBJ2-3	.	TGCGCCAGCAGCACTACTAGGGGTTCCACAGATACGCAGTATTTT	CASSTTRGSTDTQYF
.	TRBV10-3	TRBJ2-6	.	TGTGCCATCAGTGAGTCCGTGGGGGCCAACGTCCTGACTTTC	CAISESVGANVLTF
few	TRBV4-3	TRBJ1-1	.	TGCGCCAGCAGCCAAGAGACGCGGGGGTCTGAAGCTTTCTTT	CASSQETRGSEAFF
many	TRBV5-6	TRBJ2-5	.	TGTGCCAGCAGCTTGGAGCGGGTGACTCTGGAGACCCAGTACTTC	CASSLERVTLETQYF
few	TRBV6-5	TRBJ2-5	.	TGTGCCAGCAGCTCGCAGGGAGGCCAAGAGACCCAGTACTTC	CASSSQGGQETQYF
.	TRBV5-1	TRBJ1-4	TRBD1	TGCGCCAGCAGCCAAGACCCTGGGACAGGGTCTAATGAAAAACTGTTTTTT	CASSQDPGTGSNEKLFF
.	TRBV7-9	TRBJ1-6	TRBD1	TGTGCCAGCAGCTTGGAGGGACAGGAAAATTCACCCCTCCACTTT	CASSLEGQENSPLHF
.	TRBV20-1	TRBJ1-2	TRBD1	TGCAGTGCTAGAGAAACAGGGGGCTATGGCTACACCTTC	CSARETGGYGYTF
.	TRBV11-2	TRBJ1-6	.	TGTGCCAGCAGCTCCAGTGTGACCCGCAAGAATAATTCACCCCTCCACTTT	CASSSSVTRKNNSPLHF
.	TRBV7-9	TRBJ2-7	TRBD2	TGTGCCAGCAGCCTCCGGGGAGGGGCGGGTATCTACGAGCAGTACTTC	CASSLRGGAGIYEQYF
.	TRBV19	TRBJ2-1	.	TGTGCCAGTAGTATGAGGACGACTACCCGGAATGAGCAGTTCTTC	CASSMRTTTRNEQFF
.	TRBV20-1	TRBJ1-1	.	TGCAGTGCTAGACAAACAGGGCAGGGGAACACTGAAGCTTTCTTT	CSARQTGQGNTEAFF
.	TRBV2	TRBJ2-7	TRBD2	TGTGCCAGCATCCCGACTAGCGGATACTACGAGCAGTACTTC	CASIPTSGYYEQYF
.	TRBV18	TRBJ1-2	.	TGTGCCGGCTCAGACGGGACAAACTATGGCTACACCTTC	CAGSDGTNYGYTF
.	TRBV19	TRBJ1-5	.	TGTGCCAGTAGAGTTGGCAAATGGAGCAATCAGCCCCAGCATTTT	CASRVGKWSNQPQHF
many	TRBV7-6	TRBJ1-1	.	TGTGCCAGCAGCTCGCAGCAGGGGCGAAACACTGAAGCTTTCTTT	CASSSQQGRNTEAFF
.	TRBV19	TRBJ1-6	TRBD1	TGTGCCAGTAGCGGCGCCGGGACAGGGGATAATTCACCCCTCCACTTT	CASSGAGTGDNSPLHF
.	TRBV7-2	TRBJ1-1	.	TGTGCCAGCAGGGCGGGCCGAGGGACTGAAGCTTTCTTT	CASRAGRGTEAFF
.	TRBV6-4	TRBJ2-7	TRBD1	TGTGCCAGCAGTGACGAGGCGGGACAGGGGGCTAACGAGCAGTACTTC	CASSDEAGQGANEQYF
few	TRBV14	TRBJ2-5	TRBD1	TGTGCCAGCAGCCAAGCCGGGACAGGGTTTTTTGGGACCCAGTACTTC	CASSQAGTGFFGTQYF
.	TRBV19	TRBJ1-5	.	TGTGCCAGTACTATAGGGGGGGGGTATCAGCCCCAGCATTTT	CASTIGGGYQPQHF